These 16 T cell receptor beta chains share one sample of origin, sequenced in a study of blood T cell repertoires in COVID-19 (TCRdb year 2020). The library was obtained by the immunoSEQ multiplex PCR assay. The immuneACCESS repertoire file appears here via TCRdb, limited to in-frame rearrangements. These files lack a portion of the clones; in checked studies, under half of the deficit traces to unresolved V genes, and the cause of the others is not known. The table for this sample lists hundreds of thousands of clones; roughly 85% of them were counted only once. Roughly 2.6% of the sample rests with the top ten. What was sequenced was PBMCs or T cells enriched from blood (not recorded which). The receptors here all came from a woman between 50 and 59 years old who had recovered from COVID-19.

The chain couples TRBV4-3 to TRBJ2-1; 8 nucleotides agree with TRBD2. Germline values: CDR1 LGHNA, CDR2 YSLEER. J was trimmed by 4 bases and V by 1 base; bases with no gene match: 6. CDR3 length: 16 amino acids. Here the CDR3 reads CASSQGLASRYNEQFF. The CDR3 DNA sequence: TGCGCCAGCAGCCAAGGACTAGCGAGTCGATACAATGAGCAGTTCTTC.

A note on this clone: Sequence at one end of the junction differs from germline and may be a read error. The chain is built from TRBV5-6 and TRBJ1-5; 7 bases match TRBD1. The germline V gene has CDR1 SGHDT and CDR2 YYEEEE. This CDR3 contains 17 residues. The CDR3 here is CASSSGKNRDSTQPQHF. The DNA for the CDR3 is TGTGCCAGCAGCTCGGGAAAAAATAGGGACAGCACTCAGCCCCAGCATTTT. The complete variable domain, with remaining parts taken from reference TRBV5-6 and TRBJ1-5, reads DAGVTQSPTHLIKTRGQQVTLRCSPKSGHDTVSWYQQALGQGPQFIFQYYEEEERQRGNFPDRFSGHQFPNYSSELNVNALLLGDSALYLCASSSGKNRDSTQPQHFGDGTRLSIL.

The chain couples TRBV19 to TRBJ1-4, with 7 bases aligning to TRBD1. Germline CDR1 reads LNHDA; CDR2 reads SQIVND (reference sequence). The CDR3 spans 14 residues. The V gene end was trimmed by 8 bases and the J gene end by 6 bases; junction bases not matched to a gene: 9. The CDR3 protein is CASRPGDSDEKLFF. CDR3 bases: TGTGCCAGTCGCCCTGGGGACAGTGATGAAAAACTGTTTTTT.

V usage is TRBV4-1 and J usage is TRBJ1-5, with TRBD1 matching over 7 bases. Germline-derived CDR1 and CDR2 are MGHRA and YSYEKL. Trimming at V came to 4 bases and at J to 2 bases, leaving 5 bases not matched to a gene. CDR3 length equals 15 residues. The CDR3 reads CASSPRTGGNQPQHF. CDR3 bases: TGCGCCAGCAGCCCCCGGACAGGAGGCAATCAGCCCCAGCATTTT.

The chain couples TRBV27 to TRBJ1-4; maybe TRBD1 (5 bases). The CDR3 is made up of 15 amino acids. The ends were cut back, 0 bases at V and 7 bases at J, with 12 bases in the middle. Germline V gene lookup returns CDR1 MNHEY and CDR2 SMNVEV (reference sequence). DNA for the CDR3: TGTGCCAGCAGTTTATCGGCAGGGATAGGTGAAAAACTGTTTTTT. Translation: CASSLSAGIGEKLFF.

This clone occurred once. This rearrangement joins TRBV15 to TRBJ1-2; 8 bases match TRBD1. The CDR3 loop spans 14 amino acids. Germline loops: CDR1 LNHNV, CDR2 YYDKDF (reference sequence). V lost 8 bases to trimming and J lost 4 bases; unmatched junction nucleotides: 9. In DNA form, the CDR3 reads TGTGCCACCTCTACGGACAGGGCTAGCTATGGCTACACCTTC. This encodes CATSTDRASYGYTF.

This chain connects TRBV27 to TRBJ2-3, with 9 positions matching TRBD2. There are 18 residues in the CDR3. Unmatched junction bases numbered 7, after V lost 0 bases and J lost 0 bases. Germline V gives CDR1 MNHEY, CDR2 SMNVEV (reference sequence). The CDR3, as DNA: TGTGCCAGCAGTTTATCGTTCGGCGGGAGGGCTAGCACAGATACGCAGTATTTT. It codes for CASSLSFGGRASTDTQYF.

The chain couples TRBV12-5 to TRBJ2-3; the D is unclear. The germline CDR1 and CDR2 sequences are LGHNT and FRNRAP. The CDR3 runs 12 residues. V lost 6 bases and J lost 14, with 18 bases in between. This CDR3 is CASGRPLEHLYF. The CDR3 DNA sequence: TGTGCTAGTGGCCGTCCTCTTGAACATCTGTATTTT.

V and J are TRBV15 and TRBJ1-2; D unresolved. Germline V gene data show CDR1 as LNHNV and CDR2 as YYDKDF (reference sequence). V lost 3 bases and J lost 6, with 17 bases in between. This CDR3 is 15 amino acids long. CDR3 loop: CATSRAGRDYHGYTF. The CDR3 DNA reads TGTGCCACCAGCAGGGCGGGGAGGGATTATCATGGCTACACCTTC.

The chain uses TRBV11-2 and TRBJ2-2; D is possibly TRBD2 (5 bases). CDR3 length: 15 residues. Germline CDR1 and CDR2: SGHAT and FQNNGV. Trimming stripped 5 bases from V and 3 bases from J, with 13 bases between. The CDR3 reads CASSGWASHTGELFF. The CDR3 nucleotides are TGTGCCAGCAGCGGATGGGCTAGCCACACCGGGGAGCTGTTTTTT.

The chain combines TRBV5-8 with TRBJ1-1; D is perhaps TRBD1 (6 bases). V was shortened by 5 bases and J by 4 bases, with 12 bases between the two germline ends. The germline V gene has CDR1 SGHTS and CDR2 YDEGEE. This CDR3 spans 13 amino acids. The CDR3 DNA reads TGTGCCAGCAGTCCCGGACAGTCCACTGAAGCTTTCTTT. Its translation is CASSPGQSTEAFF.

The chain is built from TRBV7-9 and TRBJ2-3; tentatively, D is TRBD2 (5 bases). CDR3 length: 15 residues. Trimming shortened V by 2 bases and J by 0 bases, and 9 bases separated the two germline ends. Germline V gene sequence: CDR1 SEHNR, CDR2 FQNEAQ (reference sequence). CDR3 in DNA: TGTGCCAGCAGCTTAAGAGCGGCTAGCACAGATACGCAGTATTTT. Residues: CASSLRAASTDTQYF.

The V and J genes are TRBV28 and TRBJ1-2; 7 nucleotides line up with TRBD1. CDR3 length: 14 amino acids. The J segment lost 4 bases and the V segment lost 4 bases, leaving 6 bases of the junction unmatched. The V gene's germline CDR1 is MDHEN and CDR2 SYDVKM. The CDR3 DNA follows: TGTGCCAGCAGTTCCGGACAGGAGATCTATGGCTACACCTTC. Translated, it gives CASSSGQEIYGYTF.

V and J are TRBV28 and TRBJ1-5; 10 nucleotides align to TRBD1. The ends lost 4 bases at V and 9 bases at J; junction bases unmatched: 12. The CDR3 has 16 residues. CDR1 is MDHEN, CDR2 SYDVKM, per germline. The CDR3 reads CASSSGGTGASGPQHF. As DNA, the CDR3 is TGTGCCAGCAGTTCAGGAGGGACAGGGGCGAGCGGGCCCCAGCATTTT.

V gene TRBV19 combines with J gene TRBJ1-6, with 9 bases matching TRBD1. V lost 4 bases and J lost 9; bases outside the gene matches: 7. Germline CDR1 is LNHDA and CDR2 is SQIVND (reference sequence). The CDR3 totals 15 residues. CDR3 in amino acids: CASSSQQGASSPLHF. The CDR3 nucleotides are TGTGCCAGTAGTAGCCAACAGGGGGCTAGTTCACCCCTCCACTTT. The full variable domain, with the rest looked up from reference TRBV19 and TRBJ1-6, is DGGITQSPKYLFRKEGQNVTLSCEQNLNHDAMYWYRQDPGQGLRLIYYSQIVNDFQKGDIAEGYSVSREKKESFPLTVTSAQKNPTAFYLCASSSQQGASSPLHFGNGTRLTVT.

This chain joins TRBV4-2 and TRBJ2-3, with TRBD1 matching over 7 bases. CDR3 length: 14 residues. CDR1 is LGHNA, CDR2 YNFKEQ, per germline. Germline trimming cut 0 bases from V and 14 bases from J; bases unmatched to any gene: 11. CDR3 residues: CASSQDLLRGRLYF. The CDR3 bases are TGTGCCAGCAGCCAAGATTTATTAAGGGGGCGCCTGTATTTT.